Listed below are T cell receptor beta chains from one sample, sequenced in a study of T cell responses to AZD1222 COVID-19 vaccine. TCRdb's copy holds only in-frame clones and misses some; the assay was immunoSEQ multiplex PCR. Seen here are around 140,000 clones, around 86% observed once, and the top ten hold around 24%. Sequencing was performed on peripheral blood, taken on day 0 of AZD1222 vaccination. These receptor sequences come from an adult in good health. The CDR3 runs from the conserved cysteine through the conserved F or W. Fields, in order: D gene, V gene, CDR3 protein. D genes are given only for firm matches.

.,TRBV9,CASSREYSGNTIYF
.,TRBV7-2,CASSEGLPGGEQYF
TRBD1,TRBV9,CASSHGTGGAYEEQYF
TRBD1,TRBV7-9,CASSPWGGGAGEGYTEAFF
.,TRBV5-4,CASSPSLLTDLAKNIQYF
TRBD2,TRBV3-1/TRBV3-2,CASSWASGGKNIQYF
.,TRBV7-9,CASSLGMSQGYEKLFF
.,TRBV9,CASSVVTAGGGYTF
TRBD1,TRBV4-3,CASSHLGQGGYTF
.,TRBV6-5,CASSSLAERGYTF
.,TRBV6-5,CATLLGATYGYIF
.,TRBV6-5,CASDQGLSNQPQHF
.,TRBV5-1,CASRSKGTLGYEQYF
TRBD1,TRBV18,CASSPGQATYYGYTF
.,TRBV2,CASSVLGEAEAFF
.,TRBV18,CASSPVGEKLFF
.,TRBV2,CASSVGDYQETQYF
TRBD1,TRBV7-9,CASSPRTGAVEQYF
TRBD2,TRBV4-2,CASSQGRRGVREDTQYF
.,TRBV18,CASSLGGDYGYTF
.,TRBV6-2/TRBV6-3,CASSYSTGASTDTQYF
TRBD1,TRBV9,CASSPGQGVTEAFF
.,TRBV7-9,CASSLGDLKTYGYTF
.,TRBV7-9,CASSFPETEAFF
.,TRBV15,CATSRDVSKKSTDTQYF
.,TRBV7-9,CASSPYRGNYGYTF
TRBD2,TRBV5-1,CASSSGGLRNTGELFF
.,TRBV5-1,CASNVGTSYNEQFF
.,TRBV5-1,CASSLIAVGAYGYTF
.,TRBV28,CASSGLNQPQHF
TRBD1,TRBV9,CASSVQATGGRNTGELFF
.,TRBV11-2,CASSFQDTIYF
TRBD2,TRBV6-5,CASSYRSGGRDEQFF
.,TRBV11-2,CASSLRIGQGKNTGELFF
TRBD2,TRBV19,CASKASGTYEQYF
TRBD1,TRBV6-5,CASSEGQGFYEQYF
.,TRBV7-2,CASSLAWGSDYNEQFF
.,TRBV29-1,CSVERSKGEKLFF
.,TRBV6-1,CASSDLLVGYEQYF